This TCR beta chain appears in the sequencing data of a study of OX40 agonist ivuxolimab in advanced cancers. Study context: All patients had ivuxolimab intravenously every 2 weeks at 0.01 to 10 mg/kg. Findings and caveats of the study: Expanded clones were, on average, more numerous in CD8+ T cells than in CD4+. Individuals who were partial responders at 0.1-3.0 mg/kg had clonal expansion that ranked among the lowest.

This CDR3 contains 16 residues. CDR1 SEHNR and CDR2 FQNEAQ come from the germline V gene (reference sequence). The trim removed 4 bases at V and 3 bases at J, leaving 9 bases unmatched. On this clone itself: The target antigen is unknown.

The protocol was immunoSEQ multiplex PCR, while the TCRdb copy is restricted to in-frame clones and leaves out a portion. The sample holds 55,000 to 60,000 clones, over 90% seen once. The TCR was taken from an adult with an advanced solid tumor such as melanoma, head and neck, liver or kidney cancer. The chain employs TRBV7-9 and TRBJ1-2; TRBD1 matches at 9 bases. Sequencing was performed on CD4+ or CD8+ T cells sorted from blood, taken in a trial of the OX40 agonist ivuxolimab. The CDR3 loop reads CASSSPTTGGDYGYTF. CDR3 nucleotide sequence: TGTGCCAGCAGCTCCCCAACCACAGGGGGCGACTATGGCTACACCTTC.